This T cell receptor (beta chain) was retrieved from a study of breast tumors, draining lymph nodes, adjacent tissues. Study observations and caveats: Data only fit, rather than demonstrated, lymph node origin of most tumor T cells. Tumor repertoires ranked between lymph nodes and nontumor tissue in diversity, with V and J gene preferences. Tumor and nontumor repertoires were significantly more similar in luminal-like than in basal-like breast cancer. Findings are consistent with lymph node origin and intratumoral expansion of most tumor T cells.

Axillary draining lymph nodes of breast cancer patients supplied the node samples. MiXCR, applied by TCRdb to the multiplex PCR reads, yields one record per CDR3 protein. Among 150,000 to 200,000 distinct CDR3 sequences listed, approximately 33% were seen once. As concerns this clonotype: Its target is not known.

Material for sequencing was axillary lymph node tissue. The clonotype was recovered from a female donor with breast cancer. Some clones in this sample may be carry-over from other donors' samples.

CDR3 bases: TGTGCCAGCAGCTTAGAGCCACCAGCGGGAGGTTGCGAGCAGTACTTC. Protein sequence: CASSLEPPAGGCEQYF. The chain has TRBV7-2 and TRBJ2-7; 9 positions agree with TRBD2. Looked up from germline, CDR1 is SGHTA and CDR2 is FQGNSA. Trimming cost V 1 base and J 6 bases; bases outside gene matches: 10. This CDR3 has 16 amino acids.